This T cell receptor (beta chain) was sequenced during a study of CD8 T cells in ankylosing spondylitis. This clonotype was detected a few times. Antigen unknown. V gave up 2 bases and J gave up 0 bases; unmatched junction bases: 16. The CDR3 is 20 residues long. CDR1 is MNHEY, CDR2 SMNVEV, per germline (reference sequence). Findings of the study overall: Existing reports had already noted some motif variants in reactive arthritis synovial fluid and blood. Matched ankylosing spondylitis synovial fluid reportedly contained a significantly enriched population of disease-linked clones. Characteristic, it appeared, of ankylosing spondylitis blood was a TCR beta motif of eight or nine highly homologous variants. Disease-linked clones proved CD8+ and comparatively uncommon in peripheral blood.

Preparation of TCR beta libraries was done by quantitative 5'-RACE with molecular barcodes. A single record per CDR3 protein comes from TCRdb applying MiXCR to the 5' RACE reads. The table records 670,000 or so distinct CDR3 sequences, 19% of them present only once. This rearrangement joins TRBV27 to TRBJ2-7; 10 bases match TRBD1. Sequencing input: blood, either unsorted or a sorted T cell fraction (not recorded which). The clonotype comes from a male donor with ankylosing spondylitis. CDR3 sequence reads: CASSLPGPGQGSLSSYEQYF. DNA for the CDR3: TGTGCCAGCAGTTTACCTGGCCCGGGACAGGGGTCCTTGAGCTCCTACGAGCAGTACTTC.